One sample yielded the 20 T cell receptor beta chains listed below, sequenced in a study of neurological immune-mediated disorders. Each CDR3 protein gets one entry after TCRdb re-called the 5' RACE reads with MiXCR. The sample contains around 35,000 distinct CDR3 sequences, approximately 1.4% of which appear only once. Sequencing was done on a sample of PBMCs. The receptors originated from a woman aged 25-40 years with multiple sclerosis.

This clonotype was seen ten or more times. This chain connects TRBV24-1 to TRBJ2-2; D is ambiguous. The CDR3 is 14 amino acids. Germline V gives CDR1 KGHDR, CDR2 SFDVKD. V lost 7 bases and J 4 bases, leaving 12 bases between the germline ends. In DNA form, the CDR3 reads TGTGCCACCAGCCCGGGCTCCGCCACCGGGGAGCTGTTTTTT. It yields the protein CATSPGSATGELFF.

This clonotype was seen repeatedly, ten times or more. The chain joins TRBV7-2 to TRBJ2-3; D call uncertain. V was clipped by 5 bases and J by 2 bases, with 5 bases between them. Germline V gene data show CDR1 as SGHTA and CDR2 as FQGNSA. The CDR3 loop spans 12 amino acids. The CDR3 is CASSGYTDTQYF. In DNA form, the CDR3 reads TGTGCCAGCAGCGGTTACACAGATACGCAGTATTTT.

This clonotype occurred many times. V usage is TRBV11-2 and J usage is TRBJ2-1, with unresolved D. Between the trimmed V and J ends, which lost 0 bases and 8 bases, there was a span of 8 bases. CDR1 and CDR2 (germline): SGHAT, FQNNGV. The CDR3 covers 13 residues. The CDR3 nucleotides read TGTGCCAGCAGCTTAGAGGCAATCTATGAGCAGTTCTTC. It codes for CASSLEAIYEQFF.

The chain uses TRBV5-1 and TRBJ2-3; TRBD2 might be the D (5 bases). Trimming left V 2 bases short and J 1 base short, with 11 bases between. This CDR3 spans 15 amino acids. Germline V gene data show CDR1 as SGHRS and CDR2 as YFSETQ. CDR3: CASSFEGYGTDTQYF. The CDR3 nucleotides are TGCGCCAGCAGCTTCGAGGGTTATGGCACAGATACGCAGTATTTT.

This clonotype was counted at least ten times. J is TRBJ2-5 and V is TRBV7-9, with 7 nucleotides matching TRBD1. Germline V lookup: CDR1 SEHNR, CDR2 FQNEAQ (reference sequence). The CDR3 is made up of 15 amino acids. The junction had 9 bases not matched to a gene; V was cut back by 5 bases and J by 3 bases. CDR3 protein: CASSLPGQLEETQYF. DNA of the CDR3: TGTGCCAGCAGCCTCCCGGGACAGCTAGAAGAGACCCAGTACTTC.

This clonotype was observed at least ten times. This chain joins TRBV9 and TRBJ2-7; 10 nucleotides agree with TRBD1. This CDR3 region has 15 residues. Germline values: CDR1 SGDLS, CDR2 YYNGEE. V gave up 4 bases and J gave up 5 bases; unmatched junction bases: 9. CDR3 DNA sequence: TGTGCCAGCAGCCAGGGACAGGGGAATCGTAACGAGCAGTACTTC. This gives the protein CASSQGQGNRNEQYF.

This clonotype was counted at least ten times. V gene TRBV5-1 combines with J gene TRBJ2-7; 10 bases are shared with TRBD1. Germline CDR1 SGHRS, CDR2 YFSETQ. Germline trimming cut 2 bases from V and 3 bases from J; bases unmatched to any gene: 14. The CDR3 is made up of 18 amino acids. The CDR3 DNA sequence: TGCGCCAGCAGCTTAAATTCATTTTCGACAGGGGGCTTCTACGAGCAGTACTTC. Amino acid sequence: CASSLNSFSTGGFYEQYF. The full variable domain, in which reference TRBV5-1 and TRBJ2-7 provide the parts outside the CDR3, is KAGVTQTPRYLIKTRGQQVTLSCSPISGHRSVSWYQQTPGQGLQFLFEYFSETQRNKGNFPGRFSGRQFSNSRSEMNVSTLELGDSALYLCASSLNSFSTGGFYEQYFGPGTRLTVT.

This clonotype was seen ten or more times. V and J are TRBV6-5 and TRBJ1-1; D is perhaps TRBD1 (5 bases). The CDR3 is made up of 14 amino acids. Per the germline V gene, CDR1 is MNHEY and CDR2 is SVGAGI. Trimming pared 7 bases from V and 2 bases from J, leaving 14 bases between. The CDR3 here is CASKRQTTNTEAFF. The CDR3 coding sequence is TGTGCCAGCAAGCGACAGACAACTAACACTGAAGCTTTCTTT.

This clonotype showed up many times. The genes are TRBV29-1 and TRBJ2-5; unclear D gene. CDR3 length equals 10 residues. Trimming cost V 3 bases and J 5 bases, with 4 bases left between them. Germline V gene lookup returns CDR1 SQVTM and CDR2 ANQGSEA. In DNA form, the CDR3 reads TGCAGCGTTGAGGAGGAGACCCAGTACTTC. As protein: CSVEEETQYF.

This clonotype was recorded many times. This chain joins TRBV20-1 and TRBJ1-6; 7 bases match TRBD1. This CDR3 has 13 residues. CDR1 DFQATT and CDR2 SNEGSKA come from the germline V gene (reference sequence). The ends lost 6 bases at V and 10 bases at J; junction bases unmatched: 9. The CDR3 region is CSARAGGDSPLHF. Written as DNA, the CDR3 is TGCAGTGCCCGGGCAGGGGGAGACTCACCCCTCCACTTT.

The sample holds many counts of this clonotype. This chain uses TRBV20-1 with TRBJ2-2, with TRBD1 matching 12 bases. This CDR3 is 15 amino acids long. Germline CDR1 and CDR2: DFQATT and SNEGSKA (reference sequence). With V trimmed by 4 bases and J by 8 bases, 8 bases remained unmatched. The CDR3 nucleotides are TGCAGTGCTACCTCGGGACAGGGGGCGGGAGGGGAGCTGTTTTTT. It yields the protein CSATSGQGAGGELFF.

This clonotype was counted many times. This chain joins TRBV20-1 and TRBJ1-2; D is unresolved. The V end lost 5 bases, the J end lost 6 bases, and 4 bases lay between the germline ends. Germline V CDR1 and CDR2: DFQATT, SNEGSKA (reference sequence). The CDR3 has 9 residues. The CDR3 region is CSAPDGYTF. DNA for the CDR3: TGCAGTGCTCCCGATGGCTACACCTTC.

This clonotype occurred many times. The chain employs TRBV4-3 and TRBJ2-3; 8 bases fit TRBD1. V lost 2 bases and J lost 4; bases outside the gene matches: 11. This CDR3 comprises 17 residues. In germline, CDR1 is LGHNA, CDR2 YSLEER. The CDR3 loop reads CASSQRLDRAIADTQYF. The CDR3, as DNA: TGCGCCAGCAGCCAAAGGTTGGACAGGGCTATCGCAGATACGCAGTATTTT.

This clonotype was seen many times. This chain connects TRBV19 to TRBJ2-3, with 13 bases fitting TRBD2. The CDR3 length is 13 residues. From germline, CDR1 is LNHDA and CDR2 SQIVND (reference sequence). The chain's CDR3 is CATSGGITDTQYF. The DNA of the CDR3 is TGTGCGACTAGCGGGGGGATTACAGATACGCAGTATTTT.

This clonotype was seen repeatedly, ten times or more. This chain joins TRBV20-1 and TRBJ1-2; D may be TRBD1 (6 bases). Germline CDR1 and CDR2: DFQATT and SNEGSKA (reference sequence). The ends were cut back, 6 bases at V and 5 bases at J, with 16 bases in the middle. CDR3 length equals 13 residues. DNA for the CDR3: TGCAGTGCAGAACCGGGACACTCTTATGGCTACACCTTC. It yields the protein CSAEPGHSYGYTF.

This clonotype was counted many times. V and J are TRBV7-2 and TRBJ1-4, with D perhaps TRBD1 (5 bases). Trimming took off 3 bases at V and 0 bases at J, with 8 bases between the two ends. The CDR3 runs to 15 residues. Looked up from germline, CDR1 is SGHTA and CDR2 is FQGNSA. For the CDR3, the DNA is TGTGCCAGCAGCTTCCGACAGACAACTAATGAAAAACTGTTTTTT. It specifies CASSFRQTTNEKLFF.

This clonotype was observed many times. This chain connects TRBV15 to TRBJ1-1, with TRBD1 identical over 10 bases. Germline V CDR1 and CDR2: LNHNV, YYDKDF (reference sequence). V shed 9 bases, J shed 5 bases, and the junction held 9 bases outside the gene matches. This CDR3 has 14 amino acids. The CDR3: CATNRDRGITEAFF. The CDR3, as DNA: TGTGCCACTAACCGGGACAGGGGTATAACTGAAGCTTTCTTT.

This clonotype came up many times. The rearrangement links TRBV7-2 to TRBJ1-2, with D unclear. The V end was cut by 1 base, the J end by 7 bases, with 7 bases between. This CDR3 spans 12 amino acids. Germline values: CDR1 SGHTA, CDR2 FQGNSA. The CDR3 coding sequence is TGTGCCAGCAGCTTAGAAAATTTTGGCTACACCTTC. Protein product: CASSLENFGYTF.

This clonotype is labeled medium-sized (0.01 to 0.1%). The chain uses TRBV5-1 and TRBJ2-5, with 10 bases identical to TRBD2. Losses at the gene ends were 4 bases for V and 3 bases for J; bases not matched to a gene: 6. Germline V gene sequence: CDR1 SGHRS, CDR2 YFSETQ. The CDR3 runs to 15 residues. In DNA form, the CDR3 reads TGCGCCAGCAGCCCGACTAGCGGGTTCGAAGAGACCCAGTACTTC. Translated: CASSPTSGFEETQYF.

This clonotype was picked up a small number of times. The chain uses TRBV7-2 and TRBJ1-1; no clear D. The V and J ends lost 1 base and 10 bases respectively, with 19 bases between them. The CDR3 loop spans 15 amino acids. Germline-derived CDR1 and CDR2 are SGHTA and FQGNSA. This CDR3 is CASSLGSVVGAPAFF. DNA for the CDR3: TGTGCCAGCAGCTTAGGTTCGGTAGTTGGAGCGCCAGCTTTCTTT.